Listed below are T cell receptor beta chains from one sample, sequenced in a study of blood T cell repertoires in COVID-19. This table comes from immunoSEQ multiplex PCR, and its TCRdb copy is limited to in-frame clones, with some not included. The sample holds about 70,000 clones, around 87% seen once. Material for sequencing was peripheral blood. These receptors were collected from a human donor in a cohort sampled during active COVID-19. Each CDR3 is given with its conserved first and last residue. Each record gives: J gene, clone size, V gene, D gene, CDR3 DNA, CDR3 protein. A D gene is named only where the DNA matches it firmly. Rows give clone size only sometimes, using once, few, many, or a class for an expanded clone.

J: TRBJ2-1; size: -; V: TRBV5-1; D: TRBD1; DNA: TGCGCCAGCAGCCGCCCCACAGGGGGCGAAGGGGATGAGCAGTTCTTC; CDR3: CASSRPTGGEGDEQFF
J: TRBJ1-1; size: once; V: TRBV7-6; D: TRBD1; DNA: TGTGCCAGCAGTGCTCAGGGGGGGAACACTGAAGCTTTCTTT; CDR3: CASSAQGGNTEAFF
J: TRBJ2-1; size: -; V: TRBV3-1/TRBV3-2; D: TRBD1; DNA: TGTGCCAGCAGCCCAACGACAGGGGTTAATGAGCAGTTCTTC; CDR3: CASSPTTGVNEQFF
J: TRBJ2-3; size: -; V: TRBV9; D: -; DNA: TGTGCCAGCAGCGTAGACGGTGGCACAGATACGCAGTATTTT; CDR3: CASSVDGGTDTQYF
J: TRBJ2-5; size: -; V: TRBV7-2; D: TRBD2; DNA: TGTGCCAGCAGCAGAAGACTAGCGGGGAACCAAGAGACCCAGTACTTC; CDR3: CASSRRLAGNQETQYF
J: TRBJ1-1; size: -; V: TRBV18; D: TRBD1; DNA: TGTGCCAGCTCACCACTTCAGCTACAGGGGTCGAACACTGAAGCTTTCTTT; CDR3: CASSPLQLQGSNTEAFF
J: TRBJ1-1; size: -; V: TRBV18; D: TRBD1; DNA: TGTGCCAGCTCATTAGACAGGGTGGAAGCTTTCTTT; CDR3: CASSLDRVEAFF
J: TRBJ2-2; size: -; V: TRBV5-1; D: TRBD1; DNA: TGCGCCAGCAGCGGGACAGTGAACACCGGGGAGCTGTTTTTT; CDR3: CASSGTVNTGELFF
J: TRBJ1-6; size: -; V: TRBV11-2; D: TRBD1; DNA: TGTGCCAGCAGCTCCCAGGGGGGTAATTCACCCCTCCACTTT; CDR3: CASSSQGGNSPLHF
J: TRBJ1-4; size: -; V: TRBV19; D: -; DNA: TGTGCCAGTAGTGTGCCCGGAGCGGCTAATGAAAAACTGTTTTTT; CDR3: CASSVPGAANEKLFF
J: TRBJ2-5; size: -; V: TRBV7-9; D: TRBD1; DNA: TGTGCCAGCTCCCGGCCAGGCAGGGGGCGAGAAGAGACCCAGTACTTC; CDR3: CASSRPGRGREETQYF
J: TRBJ1-4; size: -; V: TRBV6-5; D: -; DNA: TGTGCCAGCAGTTATAGGAGGGCTACTAATGAAAAACTGTTTTTT; CDR3: CASSYRRATNEKLFF
J: TRBJ2-1; size: -; V: TRBV21-1; D: -; DNA: TGTGCCAGCTTAAGGGCTAGCGGGGGTTACAATGAGCAGTTCTTC; CDR3: CASLRASGGYNEQFF
J: TRBJ2-2; size: -; V: TRBV4-1; D: -; DNA: TGCGCCAGCAGCCAAGATCATGGACTACAGAACACCGGGGAGCTGTTTTTT; CDR3: CASSQDHGLQNTGELFF
J: TRBJ1-2; size: few; V: TRBV19; D: -; DNA: TGTGCCAGTAGTATGCAGGGATTGTATGGCTACACCTTC; CDR3: CASSMQGLYGYTF